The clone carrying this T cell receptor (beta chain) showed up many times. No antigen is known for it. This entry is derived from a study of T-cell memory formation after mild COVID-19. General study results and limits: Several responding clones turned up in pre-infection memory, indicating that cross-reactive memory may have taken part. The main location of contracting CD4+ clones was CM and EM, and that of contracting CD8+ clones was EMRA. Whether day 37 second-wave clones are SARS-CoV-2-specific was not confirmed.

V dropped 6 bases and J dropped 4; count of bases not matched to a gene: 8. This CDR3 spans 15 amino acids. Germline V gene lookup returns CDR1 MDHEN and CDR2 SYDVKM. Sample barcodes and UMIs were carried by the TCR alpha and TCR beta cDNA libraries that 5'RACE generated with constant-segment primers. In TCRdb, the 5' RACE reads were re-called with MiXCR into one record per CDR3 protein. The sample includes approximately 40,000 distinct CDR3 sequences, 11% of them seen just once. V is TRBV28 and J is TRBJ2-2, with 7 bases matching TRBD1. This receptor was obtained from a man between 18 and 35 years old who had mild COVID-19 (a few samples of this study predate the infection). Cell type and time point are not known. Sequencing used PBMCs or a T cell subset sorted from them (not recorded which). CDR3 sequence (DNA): TGTGCCAGCAGGAGCCTCAGGGGGAGCACCGGGGAGCTGTTTTTT. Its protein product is CASRSLRGSTGELFF.